The source of this T cell receptor (beta chain) is a study of patients and donors after allogeneic stem cell transplantation. Each CDR3 protein is one row after TCRdb ran MiXCR on the RT-PCR reads. The sample shows 900,000 to 1,000,000 distinct CDR3 sequences, over 15% of them seen only once. Trimming at V came to 6 bases and at J to 5 bases, leaving 5 bases not matched to a gene. The CDR3 is 15 amino acids. CDR1 and CDR2 (germline): MNHEY, SVGEGT. This clonotype was seen a handful of times. The specimen sequenced was blood, either unsorted or a sorted T cell fraction (not recorded which). This rearrangement joins TRBV6-2 or TRBV6-3 to TRBJ2-2; 11 nucleotides line up with TRBD1. The TCR originated in a human donor who was either an allogeneic HSCT recipient or a stem cell or donor lymphocyte infusion donor (not recorded which). It is not recorded whose cells these are; they may come from a transplant donor. CDR3 protein: CASSSGQGGTGELFF. The CDR3 DNA follows: TGTGCCAGCAGCTCGGGACAGGGGGGGACCGGGGAGCTGTTTTTT.